The 12 T cell receptor beta chains given below trace back to one sample, sequenced in a study of blood T cell repertoires in COVID-19. Clones were read by immunoSEQ multiplex PCR, and TCRdb kept only the in-frame ones, dropping some. This sample yields 350,000 to 500,000 clones, of which roughly 89% are seen a single time; more than 0.7% belongs to the top ten. Sequences were obtained from peripheral blood. These receptor sequences come from a man aged 18 to 35 with COVID-19, enrolled during active disease.

The chain is built from TRBV7-9 and TRBJ1-3; D call uncertain. Between the trimmed V and J ends, which lost 1 base and 0 bases, there was a span of 7 bases. This CDR3 has 15 amino acids. Germline-derived CDR1 and CDR2 are SEHNR and FQNEAQ (reference sequence). The DNA of the CDR3 is TGTGCCAGCAGCTTAGGGCTAGGCTCTGGAAACACCATATATTTT. Its protein is CASSLGLGSGNTIYF. The full variable domain, with the rest looked up from reference TRBV7-9 and TRBJ1-3, is DTGVSQNPRHKITKRGQNVTFRCDPISEHNRLYWYRQTLGQGPEFLTYFQNEAQLEKSRLLSDRFSAERPKGSFSTLEIQRTEQGDSAMYLCASSLGLGSGNTIYFGEGSWLTVV.

This sequence joins TRBV7-9 and TRBJ2-2, with D possibly being TRBD2 (6 bases). The CDR3 sequence is 13 residues long. Per germline, CDR1 SEHNR and CDR2 FQNEAQ (reference sequence). V was trimmed by 4 bases and J by 6 bases, leaving 9 bases between them. CDR3 residues: CASSYGGAGELFF. The CDR3 nucleotides are TGTGCCAGCAGCTACGGAGGGGCCGGGGAGCTGTTTTTT.

The V and J genes are TRBV6-6 and TRBJ1-4, with D unresolved. The CDR3 spans 14 residues. From germline, CDR1 is MNHNY and CDR2 SVGAGI (reference sequence). Between the trimmed V and J ends, which lost 5 bases and 1 base, there was a span of 8 bases. The CDR3 nucleotides read TGTGCCAGCAGTCACAGAATAACTAATGAAAAACTGTTTTTT. It codes for CASSHRITNEKLFF.

The chain couples TRBV5-8 to TRBJ2-7; tentatively, D is TRBD2 (6 bases). The CDR3 covers 13 residues. The V end lost 5 bases, the J end lost 2 bases, and 11 bases lay between the germline ends. Germline CDR1 reads SGHTS; CDR2 reads YDEGEE. The CDR3 reads CASRLTRAYEQYF. The CDR3 DNA follows: TGTGCCAGCAGATTGACTAGGGCCTACGAGCAGTACTTC.

This rearrangement joins TRBV4-1 to TRBJ2-5; TRBD2 agrees at 9 bases. The germline CDR1 and CDR2 sequences are MGHRA and YSYEKL. Trimming at V came to 6 bases and at J to 2 bases, leaving 7 bases not matched to a gene. CDR3 length: 15 amino acids. The CDR3 loop reads CASSTAGGTQETQYF. The CDR3 coding sequence is TGCGCCAGCAGTACAGCGGGGGGTACACAAGAGACCCAGTACTTC.

The chain uses TRBV9 and TRBJ2-7; TRBD1 might be the D (6 bases). V gave up 0 bases and J gave up 0 bases, with 10 bases separating them. The CDR3 contains 15 residues. Germline-derived CDR1 and CDR2 are SGDLS and YYNGEE. CDR3 in amino acids: CASSVGQDSSYEQYF. CDR3 nucleotides: TGTGCCAGCAGCGTAGGACAGGATAGCTCCTACGAGCAGTACTTC.

The chain links TRBV27 to TRBJ2-7; 9 nucleotides align to TRBD1. The CDR3 runs 13 residues. Germline V CDR1 and CDR2: MNHEY, SMNVEV (reference sequence). V dropped 7 bases and J dropped 4; count of bases not matched to a gene: 5. The CDR3 nucleotides are TGTGCCAGCAACGACAGGGGGGGATACGAGCAGTACTTC. Its translation: CASNDRGGYEQYF.

The CDR3, as DNA: TGTGCCAGCAGCTTAGGGGGCAGTCACACAGATACGCAGTATTTT. As protein: CASSLGGSHTDTQYF. The chain employs TRBV11-3 and TRBJ2-3; possible D gene TRBD1, 5 bases. Between the trimmed V and J ends, which lost 1 base and 2 bases, there was a span of 10 bases. The CDR3 has 15 residues. Germline-derived CDR1 and CDR2 are SGHNT and YENEEA.

The J gene is TRBJ2-1, the V gene TRBV18; 7 bases align to TRBD2. Germline assignment: CDR1 KGHSH and CDR2 LQKENI. V was pared by 5 bases and J by 7 bases, with 5 bases of the junction left unmatched. This CDR3 contains 13 residues. The CDR3 nucleotides are TGTGCCAGCTCAATTAAAGCGGGAAATGAGCAGTTCTTC. It translates to CASSIKAGNEQFF.

The chain links TRBV5-4 to TRBJ2-5, with 11 bases lining up with TRBD2. V shed 1 base and J 1 base; nucleotides not matched to a gene: 6. Germline lookup yields CDR1 SGHNT and CDR2 YYREEE (reference sequence). The CDR3 length is 17 residues. The CDR3 DNA is TGTGCCAGCAGCTTGCTAATACTAGCGGGGGTCCAAGAGACCCAGTACTTC. Its translation is CASSLLILAGVQETQYF.

The rearrangement joins TRBV6-5 to TRBJ2-7, with D perhaps matching TRBD2 (6 bases). Trimming shortened V by 7 bases and J by 4 bases, and 20 bases separated the two germline ends. Germline lookup yields CDR1 MNHEY and CDR2 SVGAGI. CDR3 length: 15 amino acids. The CDR3 region has the DNA TGTGCCAGCATCAGCGGGCGAGGAATTGTATACGAGCAGTACTTC. This codes for CASISGRGIVYEQYF.

CDR3 nucleotides: TGTGCCAGAGCAGGAGGCGAGGGGGACACTGAAGCTTTCTTT. Protein sequence: CARAGGEGDTEAFF. The chain joins TRBV2 to TRBJ1-1; tentatively, D is TRBD1 (6 bases). The CDR3 extends over 14 amino acids. Deletions cut 9 bases from V and 3 bases from J, with 17 bases between. Germline lookup yields CDR1 SNHLY and CDR2 FYNNEI.